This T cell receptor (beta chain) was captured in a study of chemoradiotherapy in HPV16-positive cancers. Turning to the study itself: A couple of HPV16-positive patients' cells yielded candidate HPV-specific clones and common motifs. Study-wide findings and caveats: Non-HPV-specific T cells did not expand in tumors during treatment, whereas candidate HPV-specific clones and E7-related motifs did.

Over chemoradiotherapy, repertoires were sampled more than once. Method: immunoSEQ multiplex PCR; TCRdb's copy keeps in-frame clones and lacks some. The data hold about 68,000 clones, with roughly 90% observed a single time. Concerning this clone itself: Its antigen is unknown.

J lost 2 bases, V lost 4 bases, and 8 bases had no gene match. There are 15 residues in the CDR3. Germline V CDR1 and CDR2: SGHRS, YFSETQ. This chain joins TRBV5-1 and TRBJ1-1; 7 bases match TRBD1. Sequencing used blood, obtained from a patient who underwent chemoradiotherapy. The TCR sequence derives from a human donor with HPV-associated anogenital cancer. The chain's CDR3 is CASSAYRGVNTEAFF. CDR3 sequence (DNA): TGCGCCAGCAGCGCATACAGGGGAGTTAACACTGAAGCTTTCTTT.